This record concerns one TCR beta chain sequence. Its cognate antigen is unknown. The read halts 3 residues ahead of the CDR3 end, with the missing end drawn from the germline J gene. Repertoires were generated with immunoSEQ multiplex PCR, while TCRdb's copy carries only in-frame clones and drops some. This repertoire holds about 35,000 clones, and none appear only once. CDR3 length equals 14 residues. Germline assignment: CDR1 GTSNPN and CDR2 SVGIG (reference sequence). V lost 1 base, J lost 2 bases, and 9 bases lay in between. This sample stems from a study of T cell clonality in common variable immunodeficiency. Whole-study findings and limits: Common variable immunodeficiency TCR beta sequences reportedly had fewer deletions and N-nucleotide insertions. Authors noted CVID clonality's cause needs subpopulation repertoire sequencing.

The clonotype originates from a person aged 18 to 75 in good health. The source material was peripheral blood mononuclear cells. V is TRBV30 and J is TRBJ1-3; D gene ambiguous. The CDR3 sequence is CAWSAGEPGNTIYF. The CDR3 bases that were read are TGTGCCTGGAGTGCAGGAGAGCCTGGAAACACC.